One and the same sample provided the 21 T cell receptor beta chains below, sequenced in a study of control samples from healthy donors and cancer patients. The assay was immunoSEQ multiplex PCR, and TCRdb's table has in-frame clones only and misses some. Among under 150,000 clones, roughly 89% were seen once, and the ten largest hold approximately 7.5%. Sequences were obtained from PBMCs. All receptors derive from a man between 50 and 59 years old with head and neck cancer.

This sequence joins TRBV5-1 and TRBJ1-4; 7 nucleotides align to TRBD1. The J segment lost 8 bases and the V segment lost 4 bases, leaving 5 bases of the junction unmatched. Germline CDR1 reads SGHRS; CDR2 reads YFSETQ. The CDR3 consists of 13 residues. As DNA, the CDR3 is TGCGCCAGCAGCGTCCGGGACAGAGAAAAACTGTTTTTT. Amino acids: CASSVRDREKLFF.

This clone was detected only once. The V and J genes are TRBV7-8 and TRBJ2-5; a possible D gene is TRBD1 (6 bases). CDR1 is SGHVS and CDR2 is FQNEAQ in the germline V gene. V was trimmed by 5 bases and J by 1 base, leaving 17 bases between them. The CDR3 runs to 16 residues. The CDR3 region is CASSQIRGQLQETQYF. In DNA, the CDR3 is TGTGCCAGCAGCCAGATAAGAGGACAGCTCCAAGAGACCCAGTACTTC.

The rearrangement links TRBV10-3 to TRBJ2-3; D is unclear. The CDR3 is 12 residues long. The germline CDR1 and CDR2 sequences are ENHRY and SYGVKD. The V gene lost 7 bases and the J gene lost 2 bases, with 7 bases spanning the gap. DNA for the CDR3: TGTGCCATCATGGGAAACACAGATACGCAGTATTTT. This sequence encodes CAIMGNTDTQYF.

V usage is TRBV10-3 and J usage is TRBJ1-1; weak D call: TRBD1 (5 bases). The CDR3 length is 15 residues. Germline V lookup: CDR1 ENHRY, CDR2 SYGVKD. V lost 2 bases and J 3 bases, leaving 13 bases between the germline ends. The CDR3, as DNA: TGTGCCATCAGTGAGGCTGGCGACAGTTACACTGAAGCTTTCTTT. Translation: CAISEAGDSYTEAFF.

The chain links TRBV25-1 to TRBJ2-1; the D is unclear. With 11 bases removed from V and 6 bases from J, the gap between germline ends came to 8 bases. This CDR3 region has 10 residues. CDR1 is MGHDK and CDR2 is SYGVNS in the germline V gene. Written as DNA, the CDR3 is TGTGCCGTGGGATCCAATGAGCAGTTCTTC. Protein product: CAVGSNEQFF.

The chain is built from TRBV5-1 and TRBJ2-3, with D maybe TRBD2 (5 bases). CDR3 length: 15 residues. Germline CDR1 SGHRS, CDR2 YFSETQ. V lost 1 base, J lost 2 bases, and 11 bases lay in between. CDR3 sequence: CASSLTSGFTDTQYF. The CDR3, as DNA: TGCGCCAGCAGCTTGACGAGCGGTTTCACAGATACGCAGTATTTT.

This sequence joins TRBV7-2 and TRBJ2-2; maybe TRBD2 (5 bases). V was trimmed by 3 bases and J by 7 bases, leaving 12 bases between them. From germline, CDR1 is SGHTA and CDR2 FQGNSA. The CDR3 is 14 amino acids. The CDR3 reads CASSFREMDGELFF. As DNA, the CDR3 is TGTGCCAGCAGCTTTCGGGAAATGGACGGGGAGCTGTTTTTT. The variable domain in full, completed from reference TRBV7-2 and TRBJ2-2, reads GAGVSQSPSNKVTEKGKDVELRCDPISGHTALYWYRQSLGQGLEFLIYFQGNSAPDKSGLPSDRFSAERTGGSVSTLTIQRTQQEDSAVYLCASSFREMDGELFFGEGSRLTVL.

The chain has TRBV7-9 and TRBJ1-1; D may be TRBD1 (5 bases). The germline gives CDR1 SEHNR, CDR2 FQNEAQ (reference sequence). This CDR3 is built from 13 residues. V lost 3 bases and J lost 3, with 8 bases in between. The CDR3 DNA is TGTGCCAGCAGCTTTGGACACGACACTGAAGCTTTCTTT. As protein: CASSFGHDTEAFF.

This sequence joins TRBV6-1 and TRBJ1-2, with unresolved D. The germline V gene encodes CDR1 MNHNS and CDR2 SASEGT. Trimming took 1 base from V and 8 from J, leaving 17 bases between them. The length of the CDR3 is 15 residues. CDR3 sequence: CASSEVRPPPWGYTF. As DNA, the CDR3 is TGTGCCAGCAGTGAAGTGCGACCCCCGCCTTGGGGCTACACCTTC.

The genes are TRBV5-1 and TRBJ2-1; 7 bases agree with TRBD1. The CDR3 extends over 15 amino acids. V dropped 4 bases and J dropped 6; count of bases not matched to a gene: 10. CDR1 and CDR2 (germline): SGHRS, YFSETQ. CDR3 region: CASSRAPNRGNEQFF. The DNA of the CDR3 is TGCGCCAGCAGCCGGGCCCCAAACAGGGGCAATGAGCAGTTCTTC.

This chain uses TRBV11-2 with TRBJ2-5; D is possibly TRBD1 (6 bases). CDR3 size: 14 residues. The germline V and J ends were trimmed by 1 base and 5 bases, with 11 bases remaining between them. Germline CDR1 is SGHAT and CDR2 is FQNNGV. The CDR3 reads CASSLAGTYETQYF. CDR3 nucleotide sequence: TGTGCCAGCAGCTTAGCCGGGACATACGAGACCCAGTACTTC.

The chain recombines TRBV5-1 with TRBJ2-3; 7 bases map to TRBD1. Losses at the gene ends were 4 bases for V and 6 bases for J; bases not matched to a gene: 11. Per the germline V gene, CDR1 is SGHRS and CDR2 is YFSETQ. This CDR3 is built from 15 residues. The CDR3 loop reads CASSRTGSGEDTQYF. CDR3 DNA sequence: TGCGCCAGCAGCCGGACAGGCAGCGGAGAGGATACGCAGTATTTT.

The CDR3 sequence: CASSSDGGQPQHF. CDR3 nucleotide sequence: TGTGCCAGCAGCTCTGATGGCGGTCAGCCCCAGCATTTT. The genes are TRBV5-4 and TRBJ1-5; D is unresolved. The CDR3 is made up of 13 amino acids. Germline lookup yields CDR1 SGHNT and CDR2 YYREEE (reference sequence). Between the trimmed V and J ends, which lost 3 bases and 6 bases, there was a span of 10 bases. The full variable domain, completed using reference TRBV5-4 and TRBJ1-5, is ETGVTQSPTHLIKTRGQQVTLRCSSQSGHNTVSWYQQALGQGPQFIFQYYREEENGRGNFPPRFSGLQFPNYSSELNVNALELDDSALYLCASSSDGGQPQHFGDGTRLSIL.

This chain connects TRBV7-9 to TRBJ2-7, with D possibly being TRBD2 (7 bases). Germline V gene lookup returns CDR1 SEHNR and CDR2 FQNEAQ (reference sequence). With 4 bases removed from V and 12 bases from J, the gap between germline ends came to 16 bases. The CDR3 spans 12 residues. The CDR3, as DNA: TGTGCCAGCAGCTCTCAGGCGGGGGCAGGGTACTTC. This gives the protein CASSSQAGAGYF.

This clone has a single count. The chain recombines TRBV27 with TRBJ2-1; D might be TRBD1 (6 bases). The germline CDR1 and CDR2 sequences are MNHEY and SMNVEV (reference sequence). The CDR3 covers 15 residues. Trimming pared 3 bases from V and 6 bases from J, leaving 15 bases between. The DNA of the CDR3 is TGTGCCAGCAGTTTGAACAGGGATCTCGGCAATGAGCAGTTCTTC. It translates to CASSLNRDLGNEQFF.

The rearrangement links TRBV2 to TRBJ2-1; D ambiguous. Germline V lookup: CDR1 SNHLY, CDR2 FYNNEI. CDR3 length equals 18 residues. Trimming removed 3 bases at V and 4 bases at J, with 22 bases between. DNA for the CDR3: TGTGCCAGCAGTGACACGGGCCAGACCCTTAACCCTTACAATGAGCAGTTCTTC. Its translation is CASSDTGQTLNPYNEQFF.

This sequence joins TRBV12-2 and TRBJ1-5. TRBV12-2 is a known pseudogene. The CDR3 consists of 22 residues. The CDR3 coding sequence is TGTGCAAGTCGCACCTTGACTAGCCCTAGCCGGCCAAAGGTCGGGGCGGGTCAGCCCCAGCATTTT. It specifies CASRTLTSPSRPKVGAGQPQHF.

The chain recombines TRBV19 with TRBJ2-1, with D possibly TRBD1 on 5 matching bases. CDR1 is LNHDA, CDR2 SQIVND, per germline (reference sequence). V was clipped by 1 base and J by 3 bases, with 10 bases between them. The CDR3 runs 15 residues. CDR3 coding DNA: TGTGCCAGTAGTATAGCCAGGGCCGGCTACAATGAGCAGTTCTTC. This codes for CASSIARAGYNEQFF.

The chain uses TRBV28 and TRBJ2-5; D gene uncertain. This CDR3 is 16 amino acids long. CDR1 is MDHEN and CDR2 is SYDVKM in the germline V gene. V gave up 6 bases and J gave up 0 bases, with 17 bases separating them. CDR3 nucleotides: TGTGCCAGCAGGCCCGATCTAAGCGCTTACCAAGAGACCCAGTACTTC. This translates into CASRPDLSAYQETQYF.

The genes are TRBV19 and TRBJ2-2; D may be TRBD1 or TRBD2 (6 bases each). V was trimmed by 5 bases and J by 7 bases, leaving 20 bases between them. CDR1 is LNHDA, CDR2 SQIVND, per germline (reference sequence). CDR3 length equals 16 residues. Written as DNA, the CDR3 is TGTGCCAGTAGTGTGGGGGCGGGGAATATAGTCGGGGAGCTGTTTTTT. Residues: CASSVGAGNIVGELFF.

This chain connects TRBV5-1 to TRBJ1-1; no definite D call. Between the trimmed V and J ends, which lost 0 bases and 2 bases, there was a span of 11 bases. Germline V gene sequence: CDR1 SGHRS, CDR2 YFSETQ. This CDR3 comprises 15 residues. In DNA form, the CDR3 reads TGCGCCAGCAGCTTGGATGCATCCTATAACACTGAAGCTTTCTTT. Its translation: CASSLDASYNTEAFF. Full variable domain (missing parts from reference TRBV5-1 and TRBJ1-1): KAGVTQTPRYLIKTRGQQVTLSCSPISGHRSVSWYQQTPGQGLQFLFEYFSETQRNKGNFPGRFSGRQFSNSRSEMNVSTLELGDSALYLCASSLDASYNTEAFFGQGTRLTVV.